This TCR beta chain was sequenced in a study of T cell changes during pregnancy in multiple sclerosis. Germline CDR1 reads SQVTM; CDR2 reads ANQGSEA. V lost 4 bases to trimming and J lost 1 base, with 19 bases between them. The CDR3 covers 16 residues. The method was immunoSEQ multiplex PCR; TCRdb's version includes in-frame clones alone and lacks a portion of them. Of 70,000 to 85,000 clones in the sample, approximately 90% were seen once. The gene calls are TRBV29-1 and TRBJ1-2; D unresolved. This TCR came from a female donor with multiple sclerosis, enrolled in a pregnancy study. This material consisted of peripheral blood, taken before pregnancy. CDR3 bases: TGCAGCGTTGCCCCTTCTGTTGGGCTAATTAACTATGGCTACACCTTC. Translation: CSVAPSVGLINYGYTF.